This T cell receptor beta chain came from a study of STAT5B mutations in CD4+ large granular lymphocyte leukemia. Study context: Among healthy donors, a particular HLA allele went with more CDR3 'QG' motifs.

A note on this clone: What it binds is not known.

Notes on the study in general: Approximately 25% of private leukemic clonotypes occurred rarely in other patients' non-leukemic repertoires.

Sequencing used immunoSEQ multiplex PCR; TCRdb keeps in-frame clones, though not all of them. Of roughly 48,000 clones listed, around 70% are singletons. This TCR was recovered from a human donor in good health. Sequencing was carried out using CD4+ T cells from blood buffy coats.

This chain's CDR3 is CASSEVTVAKNIQYF. The CDR3 bases are TGTGCCAGCAGTGAGGTGACAGTAGCCAAAAACATTCAGTACTTC. This rearrangement joins TRBV6-1 to TRBJ2-4, with TRBD1 as a possible D gene (5 bases). Germline V CDR1 and CDR2: MNHNS, SASEGT. V lost 3 bases to trimming and J lost 0 bases, with 9 bases between them. This CDR3 is built from 15 residues.